This T cell receptor beta chain derives from a study of regulatory T cells in long-lasting Graves disease. The time point was: persistent/refractory GD, antithyroid drugs over 5 years with positive TRAb. Researchers made the TCR library from RNA that was extracted from PBMCs. American Thyroid Association guidelines served as the basis for diagnosing Graves' disease. The patients were enrolled through endocrinology in Xi'an, China. A note on this clonotype: No antigen is known for it.

In building TCR beta libraries, iRepertoire HTBI primers were used together with Arm-PCR of CDR3 regions. MiXCR was run by TCRdb on the multiplex PCR reads, yielding one entry per CDR3 protein. The table records over 650,000 distinct CDR3 sequences, approximately 31% of them present only once. General study points: Persistent disease preferred TRBV28, TRBJ1-2 and TRBJ2-5; new disease, TRBV20-1 and TRBJ2-1.

The V gene's germline CDR1 is SQVTM and CDR2 ANQGSEA. The ends lost 3 bases at V and 3 bases at J; junction bases unmatched: 1. The CDR3 spans 12 residues. The origin of this receptor is a female donor with Graves disease. The chain uses TRBV29-1 and TRBJ1-1, with 7 bases aligning to TRBD1. The specimen was peripheral blood mononuclear cells (PBMCs), collected when the disease was refractory, from a patient treated with antithyroid drugs. The CDR3: CSVERGHTEAFF. DNA for the CDR3: TGCAGCGTTGAGAGGGGGCACACTGAAGCTTTCTTT.